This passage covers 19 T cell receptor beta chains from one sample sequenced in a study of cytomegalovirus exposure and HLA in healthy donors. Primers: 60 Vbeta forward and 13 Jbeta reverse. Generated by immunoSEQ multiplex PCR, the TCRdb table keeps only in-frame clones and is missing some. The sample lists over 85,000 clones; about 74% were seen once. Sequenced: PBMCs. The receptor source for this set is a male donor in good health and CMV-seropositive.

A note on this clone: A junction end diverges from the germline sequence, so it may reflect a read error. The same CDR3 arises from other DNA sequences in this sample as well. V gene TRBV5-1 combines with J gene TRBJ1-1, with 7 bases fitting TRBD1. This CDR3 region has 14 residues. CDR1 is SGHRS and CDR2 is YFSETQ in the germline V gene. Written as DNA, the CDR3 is TGCGCCAGCAGCTTCCAGGGGGTGAACACTGAAGCCTTCTTT. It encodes CASSFQGVNTEAFF. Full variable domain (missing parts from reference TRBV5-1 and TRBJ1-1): KAGVTQTPRYLIKTRGQQVTLSCSPISGHRSVSWYQQTPGQGLQFLFEYFSETQRNKGNFPGRFSGRQFSNSRSEMNVSTLELGDSALYLCASSFQGVNTEAFFGQGTRLTVV.

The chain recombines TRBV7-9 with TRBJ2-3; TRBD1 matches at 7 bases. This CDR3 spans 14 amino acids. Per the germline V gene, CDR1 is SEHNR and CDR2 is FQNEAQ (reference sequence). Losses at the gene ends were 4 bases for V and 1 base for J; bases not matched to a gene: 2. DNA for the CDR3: TGTGCCAGCAGCTCAGGACAGGGCACAGATACGCAGTATTTT. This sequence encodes CASSSGQGTDTQYF.

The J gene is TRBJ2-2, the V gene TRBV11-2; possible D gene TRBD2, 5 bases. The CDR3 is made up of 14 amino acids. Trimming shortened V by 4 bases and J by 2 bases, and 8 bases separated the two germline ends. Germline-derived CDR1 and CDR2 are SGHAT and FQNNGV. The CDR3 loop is CASSSGINTGELFF. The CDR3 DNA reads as TGTGCCAGCAGCTCCGGGATAAACACCGGGGAGCTGTTTTTT. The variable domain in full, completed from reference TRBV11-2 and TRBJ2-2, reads EAGVAQSPRYKIIEKRQSVAFWCNPISGHATLYWYQQILGQGPKLLIQFQNNGVVDDSQLPKDRFSAERLKGVDSTLKIQPAKLEDSAVYLCASSSGINTGELFFGEGSRLTVL.

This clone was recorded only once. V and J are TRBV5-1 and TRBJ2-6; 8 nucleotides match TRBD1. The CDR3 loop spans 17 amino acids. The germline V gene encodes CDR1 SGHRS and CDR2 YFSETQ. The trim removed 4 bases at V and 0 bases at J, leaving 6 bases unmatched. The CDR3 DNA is TGCGCCAGCAGCCTTACTACAGGGGGCTCTGGGGCCAACGTCCTGACTTTC. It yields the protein CASSLTTGGSGANVLTF.

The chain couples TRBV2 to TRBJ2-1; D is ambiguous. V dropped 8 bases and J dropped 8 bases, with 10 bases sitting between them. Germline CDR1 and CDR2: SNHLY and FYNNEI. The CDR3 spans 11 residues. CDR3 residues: CASARYYEQFF. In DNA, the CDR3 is TGTGCCAGCGCTCGGTACTATGAGCAGTTCTTC.

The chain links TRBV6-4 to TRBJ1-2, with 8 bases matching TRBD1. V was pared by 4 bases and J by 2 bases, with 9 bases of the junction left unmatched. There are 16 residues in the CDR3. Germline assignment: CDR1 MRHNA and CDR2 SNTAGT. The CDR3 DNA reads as TGTGCCAGCAGTGCCAACGGACAGGGTGGAAACTATGGCTACACCTTC. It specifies CASSANGQGGNYGYTF.

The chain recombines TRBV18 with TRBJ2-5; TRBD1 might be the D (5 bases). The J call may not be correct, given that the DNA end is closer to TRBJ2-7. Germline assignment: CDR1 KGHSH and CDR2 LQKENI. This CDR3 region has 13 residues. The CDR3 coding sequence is TGTGCCAGCTCACCAGGAGACAGCTACGAGCAGTACTTC. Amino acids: CASSPGDSYEQYF.

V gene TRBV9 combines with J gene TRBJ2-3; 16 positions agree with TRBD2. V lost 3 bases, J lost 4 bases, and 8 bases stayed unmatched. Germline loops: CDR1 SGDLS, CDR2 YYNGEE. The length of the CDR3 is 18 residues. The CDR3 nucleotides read TGTGCCAGCAGCGCCGGGACTAGCGGGAGGGCCATGGCAGATACGCAGTATTTT. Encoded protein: CASSAGTSGRAMADTQYF.

The CDR3 sequence: CASSLNWGGYEQYF. The CDR3 DNA reads as TGTGCCAGCAGCTTAAATTGGGGGGGATACGAGCAGTACTTC. The chain has TRBV7-6 and TRBJ2-7; 7 bases fit TRBD2. The CDR3 totals 14 residues. With V trimmed by 2 bases and J by 4 bases, 5 bases remained unmatched. CDR1 and CDR2 from the germline V gene are SGHVS and FNYEAQ. Variable domain in full (rest from reference TRBV7-6 and TRBJ2-7): GAGVSQSPRYKVTKRGQDVALRCDPISGHVSLYWYRQALGQGPEFLTYFNYEAQQDKSGLPNDRFSAERPEGSISTLTIQRTEQRDSAMYRCASSLNWGGYEQYFGPGTRLTVT.

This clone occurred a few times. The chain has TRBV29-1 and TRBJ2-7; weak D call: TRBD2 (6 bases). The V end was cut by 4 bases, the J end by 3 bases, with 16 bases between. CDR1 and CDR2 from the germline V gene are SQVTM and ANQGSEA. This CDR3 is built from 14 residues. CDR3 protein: CSVGGDGLIYEQYF. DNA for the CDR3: TGCAGCGTTGGGGGGGACGGCTTAATCTACGAGCAGTACTTC.

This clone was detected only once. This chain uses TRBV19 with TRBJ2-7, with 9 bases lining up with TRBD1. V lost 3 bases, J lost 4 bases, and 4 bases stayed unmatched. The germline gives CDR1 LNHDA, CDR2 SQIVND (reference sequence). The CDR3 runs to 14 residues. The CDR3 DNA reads TGTGCCAGTAGTATCTCGGGACAGGGTTACGAGCAGTACTTC. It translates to CASSISGQGYEQYF.

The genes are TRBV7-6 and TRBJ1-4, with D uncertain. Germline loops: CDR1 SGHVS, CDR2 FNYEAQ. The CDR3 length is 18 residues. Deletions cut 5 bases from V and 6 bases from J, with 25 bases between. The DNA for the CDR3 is TGTGCCAGCAGCCCAAACGGCTTTTCAACAGCTTCAGATGAAAAACTGTTTTTT. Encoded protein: CASSPNGFSTASDEKLFF.

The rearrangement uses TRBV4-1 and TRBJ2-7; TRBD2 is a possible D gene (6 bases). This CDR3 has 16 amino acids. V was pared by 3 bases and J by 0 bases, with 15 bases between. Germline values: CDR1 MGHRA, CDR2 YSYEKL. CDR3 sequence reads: CASSQAAGTFSYEQYF. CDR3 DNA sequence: TGCGCCAGCAGCCAGGCCGCCGGGACTTTCTCCTACGAGCAGTACTTC.

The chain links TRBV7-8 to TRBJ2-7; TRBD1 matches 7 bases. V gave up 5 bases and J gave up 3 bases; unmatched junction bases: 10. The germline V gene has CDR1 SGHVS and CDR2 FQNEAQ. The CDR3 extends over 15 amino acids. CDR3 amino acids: CASSPTGATVYEQYF. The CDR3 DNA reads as TGTGCCAGCAGCCCCACAGGGGCCACTGTCTACGAGCAGTACTTC. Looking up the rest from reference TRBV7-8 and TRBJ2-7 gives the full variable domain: GAGVSQSPRYKVAKRGQDVALRCDPISGHVSLFWYQQALGQGPEFLTYFQNEAQLDKSGLPSDRFFAERPEGSVSTLKIQRTQQEDSAVYLCASSPTGATVYEQYFGPGTRLTVT.

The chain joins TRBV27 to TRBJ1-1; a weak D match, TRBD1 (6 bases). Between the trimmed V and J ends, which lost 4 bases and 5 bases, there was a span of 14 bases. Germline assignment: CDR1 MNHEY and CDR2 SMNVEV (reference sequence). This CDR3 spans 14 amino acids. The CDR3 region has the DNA TGTGCCAGCAGTTATACAGGGTTTGGGACTGAAGCTTTCTTT. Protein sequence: CASSYTGFGTEAFF.

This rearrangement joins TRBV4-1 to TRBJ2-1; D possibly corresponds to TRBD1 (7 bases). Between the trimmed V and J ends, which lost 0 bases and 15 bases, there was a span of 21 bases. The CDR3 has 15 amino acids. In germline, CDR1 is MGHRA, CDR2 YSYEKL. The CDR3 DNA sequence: TGCGCCAGCAGCCAAGATACAGGGGAGTGGGGGGCGCGGTTCTTC. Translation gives CASSQDTGEWGARFF.

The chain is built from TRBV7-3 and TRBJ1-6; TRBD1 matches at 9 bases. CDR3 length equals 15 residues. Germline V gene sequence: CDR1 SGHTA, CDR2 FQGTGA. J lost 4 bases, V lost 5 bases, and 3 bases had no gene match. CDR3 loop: CASSPGTGYNSPLHF. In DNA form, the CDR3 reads TGTGCCAGCAGCCCGGGGACAGGGTATAATTCACCCCTCCACTTT.

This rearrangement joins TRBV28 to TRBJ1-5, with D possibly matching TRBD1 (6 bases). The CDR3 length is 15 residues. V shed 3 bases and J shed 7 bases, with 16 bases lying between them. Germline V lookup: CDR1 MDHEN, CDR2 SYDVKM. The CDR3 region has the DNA TGTGCCAGCAGTTTGACTCAGGGGTCGGGACAGCCCCAGCATTTT. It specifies CASSLTQGSGQPQHF.

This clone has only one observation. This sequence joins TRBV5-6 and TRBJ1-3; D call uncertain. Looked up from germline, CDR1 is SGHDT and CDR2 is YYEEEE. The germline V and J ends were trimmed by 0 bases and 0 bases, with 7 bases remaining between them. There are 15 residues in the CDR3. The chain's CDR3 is CASSLDPSSGNTIYF. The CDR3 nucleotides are TGTGCCAGCAGCTTGGACCCCAGCTCTGGAAACACCATATATTTT.